The 11 T cell receptor beta chains below all came from one sample that was sequenced in a study of shared clonotypes between healthy human individuals (TCRdb year 2020). The method was the immunoSEQ multiplex PCR assay. TCRdb's version of the immuneACCESS table is confined to in-frame rearrangements and falls short of the full clone set. An unresolved V gene accounts for under half of the shortfall where checked; the remainder is of unknown origin. The sample yields approximately 400,000 clones; about 96% were counted once. The ten most abundant clones make up around 0.29% of the sample. Material: memory CD8+ T cells sorted from blood. Per the publication, the cell subset or site label means: CD45RO+ cells pooled with CCR7-negative TemRA cells. Source of these receptors: a man younger than 40 in good health.

The chain has TRBV28 and TRBJ2-6, with D uncertain. Germline V gene data show CDR1 as MDHEN and CDR2 as SYDVKM. The CDR3 spans 14 residues. The V and J ends lost 6 bases and 0 bases respectively, with 6 bases between them. CDR3 amino acids: CASSPVSGANVLTF. The CDR3 DNA sequence: TGTGCCAGCAGCCCCGTCTCTGGGGCCAACGTCCTGACTTTC.

The gene calls are TRBV19 and TRBJ2-7, with 7 bases fitting TRBD1. Germline lookup yields CDR1 LNHDA and CDR2 SQIVND (reference sequence). The CDR3 has 13 amino acids. J gave up 2 bases and V 6 bases, and 4 bases lay outside the gene matches. In DNA, the CDR3 is TGTGCCAGTAGGCCGACAGGGACCTACGAGCAGTACTTC. Encoded protein: CASRPTGTYEQYF. The whole variable domain, filled in from reference TRBV19 and TRBJ2-7, reads DGGITQSPKYLFRKEGQNVTLSCEQNLNHDAMYWYRQDPGQGLRLIYYSQIVNDFQKGDIAEGYSVSREKKESFPLTVTSAQKNPTAFYLCASRPTGTYEQYFGPGTRLTVT.

J is TRBJ2-1 and V is TRBV29-1; 11 nucleotides match TRBD2. The ends lost 5 bases at V and 5 bases at J; junction bases unmatched: 14. The CDR3 contains 17 residues. Germline V lookup: CDR1 SQVTM, CDR2 ANQGSEA. The CDR3 DNA follows: TGCAGCGTTAGTCGTGGACAGGGGACTAGCGGCGACAATGAGCAGTTCTTC. Translating it yields CSVSRGQGTSGDNEQFF.

The chain uses TRBV9 and TRBJ2-7, with D tentatively TRBD1 (5 bases). Germline values: CDR1 SGDLS, CDR2 YYNGEE. V was shortened by 1 base and J by 2 bases, with 16 bases between the two germline ends. This CDR3 spans 16 amino acids. The DNA for the CDR3 is TGTGCCAGCAGCGTAAACCGAATCAGGGCCACCTACGAGCAGTACTTC. This translates into CASSVNRIRATYEQYF. The whole variable domain, remainder taken from reference TRBV9 and TRBJ2-7, is DSGVTQTPKHLITATGQRVTLRCSPRSGDLSVYWYQQSLDQGLQFLIQYYNGEERAKGNILERFSAQQFPDLHSELNLSSLELGDSALYFCASSVNRIRATYEQYFGPGTRLTVT.

The V and J genes are TRBV4-2 and TRBJ2-1; 9 bases fit TRBD2. J lost 13 bases, V lost 1 base, and 11 bases had no gene match. Germline-derived CDR1 and CDR2 are LGHNA and YNFKEQ. This CDR3 has 15 residues. CDR3: CASSQVSREGPLQFF. CDR3 nucleotide sequence: TGTGCCAGCAGCCAAGTTTCGCGGGAGGGCCCCCTCCAGTTCTTC.

This clone was detected once. Sequence at one end of the junction differs from germline and may be a read error. The chain uses TRBV28 and TRBJ2-2, with D perhaps being TRBD1 or TRBD2 (6 bases each). The CDR3 totals 16 residues. From germline, CDR1 is MDHEN and CDR2 SYDVKM. The CDR3 loop is CASRQTGRGNSGELFF. DNA of the CDR3: TGTGCCAGCAGGCAAACAGGGCGGGGTAACAGCGGGGAGCTGTTTTTT.

CDR3 DNA: TGTGCCAGTAGTATGCAGGGGGGACTAGCGGGAGCCATCACAGATACGCAGTATTTT. Its protein product is CASSMQGGLAGAITDTQYF. The chain joins TRBV19 to TRBJ2-3; 14 bases are shared with TRBD2. This CDR3 has 19 residues. V dropped 3 bases and J dropped 2; count of bases not matched to a gene: 10. The germline V gene encodes CDR1 LNHDA and CDR2 SQIVND (reference sequence).

The chain carries TRBV19 and TRBJ2-2; 11 bases are shared with TRBD2. Germline CDR1 is LNHDA and CDR2 is SQIVND (reference sequence). The ends lost 3 bases at V and 5 bases at J; junction bases unmatched: 8. The CDR3 is 17 amino acids. The CDR3 sequence is CASSILFGTSGTGELFF. The CDR3 DNA sequence: TGTGCCAGTAGTATCCTGTTCGGGACTAGCGGAACCGGGGAGCTGTTTTTT.

This CDR3 is CASSLPTSGSSNEQFF. The DNA of the CDR3 is TGTGCCAGCAGTTTACCGACTAGCGGGTCTTCCAATGAGCAGTTCTTC. The chain couples TRBV28 to TRBJ2-1; TRBD2 matches 10 bases. The J segment lost 6 bases and the V segment lost 2 bases, leaving 7 bases of the junction unmatched. Germline V gives CDR1 MDHEN, CDR2 SYDVKM. The CDR3 is 16 residues long. The variable domain in full, with the rest retrieved from reference TRBV28 and TRBJ2-1, is DVKVTQSSRYLVKRTGEKVFLECVQDMDHENMFWYRQDPGLGLRLIYFSYDVKMKEKGDIPEGYSVSREKKERFSLILESASTNQTSMYLCASSLPTSGSSNEQFFGPGTRLTVL.

The V call is TRBV28, the J call TRBJ2-7; D possibly matches TRBD1 or TRBD2 (6 bases each). With 7 bases removed from V and 1 base from J, the gap between germline ends came to 11 bases. Per germline, CDR1 MDHEN and CDR2 SYDVKM. The CDR3 runs to 13 residues. The chain's CDR3 is CASTRGASYEQYF. DNA for the CDR3: TGTGCCAGCACGAGGGGGGCTTCCTACGAGCAGTACTTC.

The V and J genes are TRBV30 and TRBJ1-1, with unresolved D. V dropped 2 bases and J dropped 1 base, with 8 bases sitting between them. This CDR3 has 13 residues. The germline V gene encodes CDR1 GTSNPN and CDR2 SVGIG (reference sequence). The CDR3 DNA sequence: TGTGCCTGGAGTAGAGTGGAGAACACTGAAGCTTTCTTT. It translates to CAWSRVENTEAFF.